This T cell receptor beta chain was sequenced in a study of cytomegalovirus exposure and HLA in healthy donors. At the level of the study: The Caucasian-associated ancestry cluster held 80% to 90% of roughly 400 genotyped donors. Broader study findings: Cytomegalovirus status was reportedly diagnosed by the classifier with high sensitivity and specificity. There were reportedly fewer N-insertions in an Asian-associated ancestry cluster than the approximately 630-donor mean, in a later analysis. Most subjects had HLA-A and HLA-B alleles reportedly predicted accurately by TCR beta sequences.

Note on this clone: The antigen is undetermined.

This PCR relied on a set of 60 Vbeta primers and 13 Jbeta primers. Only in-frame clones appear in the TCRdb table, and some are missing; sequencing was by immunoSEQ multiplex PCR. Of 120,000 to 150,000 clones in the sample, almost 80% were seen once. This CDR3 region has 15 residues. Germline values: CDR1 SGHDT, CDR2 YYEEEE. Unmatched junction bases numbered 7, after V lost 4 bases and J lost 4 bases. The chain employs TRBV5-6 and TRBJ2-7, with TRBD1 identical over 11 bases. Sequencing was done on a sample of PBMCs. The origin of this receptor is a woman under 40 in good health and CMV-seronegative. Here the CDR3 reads CASSLGQGAQYEQYF. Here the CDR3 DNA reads TGTGCCAGCAGCCTAGGACAGGGGGCGCAATACGAGCAGTACTTC.